Only one count was recorded for the clone carrying this T cell receptor (beta chain). Libraries were prepared by immunoSEQ multiplex PCR; TCRdb keeps only in-frame clonotypes and omits some of them. The data contain 30,000 to 40,000 clones, 65% to 85% of them seen just once; the ten biggest clones take up about 3%. The data were taken from a study of blood T cell repertoires in COVID-19. Study-wide background: Sample material is recorded as cDNA or gDNA derived from T cells, B-cell-depleted T cells, or PBMCs.

The CDR3 runs 15 residues. Trimming cost V 0 bases and J 5 bases; bases outside gene matches: 5. Germline assignment: CDR1 KGHSH and CDR2 LQKENI. While infection was still active, Seattle patients were enrolled and then followed longitudinally. Sequences were obtained from peripheral blood. This chain connects TRBV18 to TRBJ1-2, with 8 bases matching TRBD1. This clonotype originated in a man aged 65 to 85 with COVID-19, enrolled during active disease. CDR3 in amino acids: CASSPPPGQGYGYTF. DNA of the CDR3: TGTGCCAGCTCACCACCCCCTGGACAGGGATATGGCTACACCTTC.